These 9 T cell receptor beta chains were sequenced from one sample in a study of blood T cell repertoires in COVID-19. Here immunoSEQ multiplex PCR was the method, and the copy in TCRdb shows in-frame clones only, minus some. The sample contains roughly 230,000 clones, roughly 88% of which appear only once. Sequenced sample: peripheral blood. Receptors originate from a human donor in a cohort sampled during active COVID-19.

The chain has TRBV24-1 and TRBJ2-7; perhaps TRBD1 as D (5 bases). Trimming removed 9 bases from V and 2 bases from J, with 13 bases in between. Germline CDR1 is KGHDR and CDR2 is SFDVKD. The CDR3 totals 13 residues. CDR3 residues: CATSPQGTYEQYF. CDR3 in DNA: TGTGCCACCTCCCCCCAGGGAACCTACGAGCAGTACTTC.

V is TRBV4-3 and J is TRBJ2-5, with 15 bases matching TRBD2. Per the germline V gene, CDR1 is LGHNA and CDR2 is YSLEER. The V and J ends lost 0 bases and 4 bases, in that order; junction bases with no gene match: 3. The CDR3 has 17 amino acids. The CDR3 reads CASSQDSGLAGGETQYF. The CDR3 DNA reads TGCGCCAGCAGCCAAGATTCGGGACTAGCGGGAGGAGAGACCCAGTACTTC.

The chain joins TRBV5-1 to TRBJ2-1; 8 nucleotides agree with TRBD1. Trimming cost V 3 bases and J 7 bases; bases outside gene matches: 6. The CDR3 length is 14 residues. Germline values: CDR1 SGHRS, CDR2 YFSETQ. The CDR3 region has the DNA TGCGCCAGCAGCTCCCGGACAGGGAATAATGAGCAGTTCTTC. The encoded protein is CASSSRTGNNEQFF. The variable domain in full, with the rest retrieved from reference TRBV5-1 and TRBJ2-1, is KAGVTQTPRYLIKTRGQQVTLSCSPISGHRSVSWYQQTPGQGLQFLFEYFSETQRNKGNFPGRFSGRQFSNSRSEMNVSTLELGDSALYLCASSSRTGNNEQFFGPGTRLTVL.

The J gene is TRBJ2-6, the V gene TRBV5-1; no reliable D call. The length of the CDR3 is 15 residues. V was clipped by 0 bases and J by 1 base, with 5 bases between them. From germline, CDR1 is SGHRS and CDR2 YFSETQ. The CDR3 sequence is CASSLESSGANVLTF. The CDR3 DNA reads as TGCGCCAGCAGCTTGGAGAGTTCTGGGGCCAACGTCCTGACTTTC.

The V call is TRBV6-6, the J call TRBJ1-1, with TRBD1 identical over 8 bases. Germline CDR1 is MNHNY and CDR2 is SVGAGI (reference sequence). The CDR3 loop spans 14 amino acids. Trimming at V came to 4 bases and at J to 4 bases, leaving 5 bases not matched to a gene. CDR3 loop: CASSSVDRGTEAFF. CDR3 sequence (DNA): TGTGCCAGCAGTTCCGTTGACAGGGGCACTGAAGCTTTCTTT.

The genes are TRBV30 and TRBJ1-4; TRBD1 matches 10 bases. CDR1 is GTSNPN, CDR2 SVGIG, per germline (reference sequence). V shed 5 bases, J shed 7 bases, and the junction held 4 bases outside the gene matches. The CDR3 contains 13 residues. The CDR3 coding sequence is TGTGCCTGGGGGACAGGGGCGGGTGAAAAACTGTTTTTT. This sequence encodes CAWGTGAGEKLFF. The variable domain in full, with the rest retrieved from reference TRBV30 and TRBJ1-4, is SQTIHQWPATLVQPVGSPLSLECTVEGTSNPNLYWYRQAAGRGLQLLFYSVGIGQISSEVPQNLSASRPQDRQFILSSKKLLLSDSGFYLCAWGTGAGEKLFFGSGTQLSVL.

V gene TRBV7-9 combines with J gene TRBJ2-7; weak D call: TRBD1 (5 bases). V gave up 1 base and J gave up 6 bases, with 13 bases separating them. The CDR3 has 14 residues. Germline CDR1 is SEHNR and CDR2 is FQNEAQ (reference sequence). The CDR3 is CASSLVEFGAEQYF. Here the CDR3 DNA reads TGTGCCAGCAGCTTAGTGGAATTTGGGGCCGAGCAGTACTTC.

The chain employs TRBV28 and TRBJ2-1, with TRBD2 identical over 11 bases. Germline CDR1 and CDR2: MDHEN and SYDVKM. The CDR3 contains 16 residues. J was trimmed by 10 bases and V by 3 bases; bases with no gene match: 11. The CDR3 region has the DNA TGTGCCAGCAGTTTCGGGGGGACTAGCGGCAAGGACGAGCAGTTCTTC. Amino acid sequence: CASSFGGTSGKDEQFF.

This sequence joins TRBV9 and TRBJ1-2, with 8 bases matching TRBD1. Germline CDR1 SGDLS, CDR2 YYNGEE. The CDR3 is 15 amino acids. Trimming removed 4 bases from V and 4 bases from J; junction bases left unmatched: 9. The chain's CDR3 is CASSSGQVDAYGYTF. Here the CDR3 DNA reads TGTGCCAGCAGCTCGGGACAGGTCGACGCCTATGGCTACACCTTC.